A single T cell receptor (beta chain) is shown here with its context. The sample has other DNA sequences that encode this CDR3 too. The data stem from a study of blood T cell repertoires in COVID-19. Study details: Samples came from the United States, Italy and Spain, spanning acute and convalescent COVID-19. T cells, B-cell-depleted T cells, or PBMCs supplied cDNA or gDNA.

Methods used by the authors: For nucleated cells, counts were estimated from reference gene primer amplification. Libraries were prepared by immunoSEQ multiplex PCR; TCRdb keeps only in-frame clonotypes and omits some of them. V, J and clone size are those of that table, while D and trimming were read from the DNA. The data show over 200,000 clones, 70% to 85% seen once. V lost 0 bases, J lost 5 bases, and 10 bases lay in between. Germline CDR1 reads LGHNA; CDR2 reads YSLEER. This CDR3 is built from 14 residues. Sequences were obtained from peripheral blood. The chain employs TRBV4-3 and TRBJ2-5; perhaps TRBD1 as D (6 bases). The receptor's source is a man aged 40-50 years who had recovered from COVID-19. The CDR3, as DNA: TGCGCCAGCAGCCAAGACAGGGGCGGGGAGACCCAGTACTTC. As protein: CASSQDRGGETQYF.